The clone carrying this T cell receptor (beta chain) was counted ten times or more. The germline CDR1 and CDR2 sequences are MNHNS and SASEGT. This CDR3 is built from 15 residues. V lost 8 bases and J 4 bases, leaving 17 bases between the germline ends. Template material for amplifying TCR beta CDR3 regions consisted of RNA transcripts. The HTBI primer set drove a first-round RT-PCR of the TCR CDR3. TCRdb called the multiplex PCR reads again in MiXCR, with one record for every CDR3 protein. Of some 320,000 distinct CDR3 sequences in the sample, 12% to 15% were seen once. For ophthalmopathy patients, the Clinical Activity Score was at least 3 and the NOSPECS grade at least 4; duration was under 3 months. The record originates from a study of T cells in Graves' hyperthyroidism and ophthalmopathy. Whole-study context: At initial diagnosis, before any treatment had begun, peripheral blood was obtained.

The TCR comes from a woman in her thirties or forties with Graves' ophthalmopathy. The genes are TRBV6-1 and TRBJ2-2; a possible D gene is TRBD1 (6 bases). Sequencing was carried out using blood. Written as DNA, the CDR3 is TGTGCCAGCTCTTTACTGGGGGCGGCCACCGGGGAGCTGTTTTTT. Encoded protein: CASSLLGAATGELFF.